Listed below are T cell receptor beta chains from one sample, sequenced in a study of T cells expressing NK-cell markers. TCRdb re-called the 5' RACE reads and gives one entry per CDR3 protein, without DNA. Its clone listing holds about 460,000 distinct CDR3 sequences. Sequences were obtained from blood T cells: a sorted CD56 or NKG2C T cell subset, CD4+ or CD8+ T cells, or bulk PBMC T cells (not recorded which). These receptors were obtained from a woman aged 45-59 years in good health. CDR3s include the opening cysteine and the closing phenylalanine or tryptophan. The order of the fields is J gene, V gene, CDR3 protein.

j_gene: TRBJ2-1; v_gene: TRBV12-3/TRBV12-4; CDR3aa: CASTREYYEQFF
j_gene: TRBJ2-1; v_gene: TRBV5-1; CDR3aa: CASSLMSGGEQFF
j_gene: TRBJ1-2; v_gene: TRBV29-1; CDR3aa: CSVENGRGSYGYTF
j_gene: TRBJ1-2; v_gene: TRBV11-2; CDR3aa: CASSLTGAGGYTF
j_gene: TRBJ2-7; v_gene: TRBV5-1; CDR3aa: CASSRGSVGVSYEQYF
j_gene: TRBJ2-1; v_gene: TRBV5-1; CDR3aa: CASSALAGAVNEQFF
j_gene: TRBJ2-5; v_gene: TRBV5-1; CDR3aa: CASSLEVGTQYF
j_gene: TRBJ1-5; v_gene: TRBV12-3/TRBV12-4; CDR3aa: CASRWGHTRNQPQHF
j_gene: TRBJ1-1; v_gene: TRBV12-3/TRBV12-4; CDR3aa: CASSLSRMNTEAFF
j_gene: TRBJ2-5; v_gene: TRBV20-1; CDR3aa: CSANPTSGRAGETQYF
j_gene: TRBJ1-1; v_gene: TRBV10-3; CDR3aa: CAILPKDGTEAFF
j_gene: TRBJ2-5; v_gene: TRBV12-3/TRBV12-4; CDR3aa: CASSLTGTGGTRETQYF
j_gene: TRBJ1-2; v_gene: TRBV29-1; CDR3aa: CSVFPGTGHGYTF
j_gene: TRBJ2-5; v_gene: TRBV5-1; CDR3aa: CASSLGGLQKETQYF
j_gene: TRBJ2-2; v_gene: TRBV27; CDR3aa: CASIRRGNTGELFF
j_gene: TRBJ2-4; v_gene: TRBV6-2/TRBV6-3; CDR3aa: CASSRLAGGENIQYF
j_gene: TRBJ2-2; v_gene: TRBV7-8; CDR3aa: CASIPGGPPGELFF
j_gene: TRBJ2-7; v_gene: TRBV5-1; CDR3aa: CASTGGLAGAYEQYF
j_gene: TRBJ2-5; v_gene: TRBV2; CDR3aa: CASRFPQGGKTQYF
j_gene: TRBJ1-2; v_gene: TRBV7-9; CDR3aa: CASSPRSGAFWIFAGYTF
j_gene: TRBJ2-3; v_gene: TRBV5-1; CDR3aa: CASRPVGDSDTQYF
j_gene: TRBJ2-7; v_gene: TRBV5-1; CDR3aa: CASSGAGSYEQYF
j_gene: TRBJ2-1; v_gene: TRBV24-1; CDR3aa: CATSDGAASSYNEQFF
j_gene: TRBJ1-2; v_gene: TRBV6-1; CDR3aa: CASSDWTGDLDYGYTF
j_gene: TRBJ2-7; v_gene: TRBV19; CDR3aa: CASSIAGGDGEQYF
j_gene: TRBJ2-5; v_gene: TRBV5-1; CDR3aa: CASRTSGIGTQYF